This TCR beta chain was sequenced in a study of blood T cell repertoires in COVID-19. The CDR3 sequence is 16 residues long. Trimming took 3 bases from V and 7 from J, leaving 24 bases between them. CDR1 and CDR2 (germline): DFQATT, SNEGSKA (reference sequence). Sequencing used immunoSEQ multiplex PCR; TCRdb keeps in-frame clones, though not all of them. The sample yields 100,000 to 150,000 clones, over 75% seen once. The rearrangement uses TRBV20-1 and TRBJ2-5, with a weak D call TRBD1 (6 bases). The source is a man of 80 years or more with active or convalescent COVID-19. Input material: peripheral blood. The CDR3 loop is CSASRPGTPKLWTQYF. In DNA form, the CDR3 reads TGCAGTGCTAGTCGTCCCGGGACACCAAAATTATGGACCCAGTACTTC.